This TCR beta chain appears in the sequencing data of a study of T cells in Graves' hyperthyroidism and ophthalmopathy. Study-wide results and caveats: The blood repertoire included most of the expanded thyroid clonotypes above 0.001. Ophthalmopathy, as predicted by the model, came a median around 7 months after the prediction.

About this clonotype: Antigen specificity is unknown.

Among the patients, aged 18 to 65, hyperthyroidism was newly diagnosed and had lasted under 2 months. Based on clinical symptoms, serum thyroxine and TRAb, thyroid ultrasound and orbital computed tomography, diagnoses were reached. Regions amplified from RNA transcripts were the TCR beta CDR3 regions. The HTBI primer set served for first-round RT-PCR of the TCR CDR3. TCRdb fed the multiplex PCR reads into MiXCR, producing one record per CDR3 protein. The data contain a few hundred thousand distinct CDR3 sequences, about a sixth of them singletons. This TCR was sampled from a woman between 25 and 40 years old with Graves' hyperthyroidism. Sequenced: blood.

Here the CDR3 reads CASSLRATGLGANVLTF. CDR3 bases: TGTGCCAGCAGCTTACGTGCTACGGGCCTGGGGGCCAACGTCCTGACTTTC. The chain recombines TRBV7-2 with TRBJ2-6; D unclear. The CDR3 has 17 residues. Germline V CDR1 and CDR2: SGHTA, FQGNSA. V dropped 2 bases and J dropped 4 bases, with 15 bases sitting between them.